This T cell receptor beta chain was recorded in a study of prognosis after radiotherapy for stage I lung cancer. Across the study: Distant metastases showed up in four patients after radiotherapy, at a median of approximately 7 months, while about 15 showed no significant progression.

Study conclusions and caveats: Before stereotactic body radiation therapy the median unique TCR clone count was about 10,000, and afterwards it fell to 5,500 to 8,000.

Researchers used two-round multiplex PCR to amplify TCR beta CDR3 starting from genomic DNA. The use of primers specific to each TRBV and TRBJ gene characterized first-round PCR. TCRdb reprocessed the multiplex PCR reads with MiXCR, giving one entry per CDR3 protein. The top ten hold roughly 7.5% of the sample, which has about 59,000 distinct CDR3 sequences, 26% seen once. The CDR3 covers 14 residues. In germline, CDR1 is MNHNS, CDR2 SASEGT. Notes on this clonotype: The antigen is unknown. One junction end does not reproduce the germline sequence, and a read error may be involved.

This chain joins TRBV6-1 and TRBJ2-1, with D maybe TRBD1 (5 bases). This sequence was found in a donor over 45 with non-small cell lung cancer. The sample in question was PBMCs, obtained before or after stereotactic body radiation therapy (not recorded which). DNA of the CDR3: TGTGCCAGCAGACGACAGAGCTCCTACAATGAGAAGTTCTTC. It specifies CASRRQSSYNEKFF.